This TCR beta chain was sequenced during a study of OX40 agonist ivuxolimab in advanced cancers. General study results and limits: At doses 0.1 to 3.0 mg/kg, CD4+ and CD8+ clones expanded.

Note on this clone: The antigen remains unidentified.

Sequencing used immunoSEQ multiplex PCR; TCRdb keeps in-frame clones, though not all of them. In the table there are fewer than 65,000 clones, around 89% of which are singletons. V lost 0 bases to trimming and J lost 2 bases, with 7 bases between them. Germline values: CDR1 MNHNY, CDR2 SVGAGI (reference sequence). This CDR3 is built from 14 residues. The receptor comes from an adult with an advanced solid tumor such as melanoma, head and neck, liver or kidney cancer. This chain links TRBV6-6 with TRBJ1-2, with D possibly matching TRBD1 (6 bases). This specimen was CD4+ or CD8+ T cells sorted from blood, taken in a trial of the OX40 agonist ivuxolimab. This chain's CDR3 is CASSYSTGNYGYTF. CDR3 bases: TGTGCCAGCAGTTACTCCACAGGGAACTATGGCTACACCTTC.